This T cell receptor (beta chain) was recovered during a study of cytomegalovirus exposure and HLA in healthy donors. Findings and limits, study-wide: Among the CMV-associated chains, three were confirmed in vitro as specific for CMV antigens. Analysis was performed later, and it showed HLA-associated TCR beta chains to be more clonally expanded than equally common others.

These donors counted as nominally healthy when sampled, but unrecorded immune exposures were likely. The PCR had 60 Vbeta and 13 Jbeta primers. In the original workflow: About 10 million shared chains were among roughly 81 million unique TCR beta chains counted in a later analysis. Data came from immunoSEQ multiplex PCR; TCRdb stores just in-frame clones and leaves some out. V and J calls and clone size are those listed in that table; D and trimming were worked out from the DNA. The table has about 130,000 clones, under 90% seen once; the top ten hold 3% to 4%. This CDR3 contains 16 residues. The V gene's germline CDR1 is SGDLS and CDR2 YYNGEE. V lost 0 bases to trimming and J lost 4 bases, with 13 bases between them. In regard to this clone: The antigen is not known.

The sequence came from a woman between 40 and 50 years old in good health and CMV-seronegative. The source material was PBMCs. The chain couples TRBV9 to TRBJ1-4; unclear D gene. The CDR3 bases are TGTGCCAGCAGCGTAGGTCACGGAGGCGTTAATGAAAAACTGTTTTTT. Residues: CASSVGHGGVNEKLFF.